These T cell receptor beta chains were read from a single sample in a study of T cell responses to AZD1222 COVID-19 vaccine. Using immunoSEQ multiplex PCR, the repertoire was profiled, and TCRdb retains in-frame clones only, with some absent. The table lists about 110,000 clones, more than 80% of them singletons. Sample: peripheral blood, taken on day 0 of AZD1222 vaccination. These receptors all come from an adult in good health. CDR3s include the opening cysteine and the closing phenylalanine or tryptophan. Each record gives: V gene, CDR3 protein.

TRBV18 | CASSPGEKLFF
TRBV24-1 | CATSDSGTALSGANVLTF
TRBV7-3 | CASSSRGVAGPHYTQYF
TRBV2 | CASTRDRAEPNYGYTF
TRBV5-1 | CASSFARRPGEEKLFF
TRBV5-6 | CASSVRQGQGLGYTF
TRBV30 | CAWKGNSYNSPLHF
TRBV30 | CAWSARQGWNEKLFF
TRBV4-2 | CASSQRPSGSSYNEQFF
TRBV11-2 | CASSSGVAFF
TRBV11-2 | CASSLGPLNEQFF
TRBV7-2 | CASSFGGLRLNEQFF
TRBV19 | CASSSATSHIYNEQFF
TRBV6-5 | CASRGGYEQYF
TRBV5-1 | CASSLAPTGGNQPQHF
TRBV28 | CASRTNSGNTIYF
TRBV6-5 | CASRGLTNNEQFF
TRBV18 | CASSDLDNSPLHF
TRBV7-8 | CASSLEAGGFSSYEQYF
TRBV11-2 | CASSLDRQVYEQYF
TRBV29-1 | CSVQNVNSGETQYF
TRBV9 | CASSGLPGQGIQETQYF
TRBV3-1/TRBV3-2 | CASSLGQNDEQFF
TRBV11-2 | CASSPGPSIDTQYF
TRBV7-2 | CASRSNPGWQETQYF
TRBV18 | CASSPLPGLTSNQPQHF
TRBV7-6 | CASSLATAGANVLTF
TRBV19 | CASSQRGTGHYGYTF
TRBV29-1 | CSVQGGLAAYEQYF
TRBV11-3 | CASSLVRERSEQFF
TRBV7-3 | CASSLWAGPPTGELFF
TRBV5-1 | CASSSAQPNEKLFF
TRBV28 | CASSRTESGNTIYF
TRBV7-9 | CASSLGRRWGDRAFEPQHF
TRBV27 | CASSPGTSGIYNEQFF
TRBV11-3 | CASSFGRLGLGYGYTF
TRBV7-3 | CASSPEEKLFF
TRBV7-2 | CASSLVGNTIYF
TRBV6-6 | CASRPGTAYNSPLHF
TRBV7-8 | CASSPWAVFQGPHYEQYF
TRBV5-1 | CASSLGGLAGVWGETQYF
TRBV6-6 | CASSSARTSEGSSYNEQFF
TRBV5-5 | CASSLGTGTYEQYF
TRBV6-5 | CASSTRVTTGELFF